The 16 T cell receptor beta chains listed next were all sequenced from one sample in a study of CD8 T cells in ankylosing spondylitis. TCRdb reprocessed the 5' RACE reads with MiXCR, giving one entry per CDR3 protein. Of 130,000 to 150,000 distinct CDR3 sequences detected, roughly 8.8% appear once; the ten largest clones hold 7.3%. The specimen sequenced was synovial fluid, either unsorted or a sorted T cell fraction (not recorded which). All receptors come from a male donor with ankylosing spondylitis.

This clonotype was counted at least ten times. The chain links TRBV20-1 to TRBJ2-1; D remains ambiguous. Germline V gene data show CDR1 as DFQATT and CDR2 as SNEGSKA (reference sequence). V was pared by 7 bases and J by 4 bases, with 17 bases between. CDR3 size: 14 residues. The CDR3, as DNA: TGCAGTGTCCTGGCCGCACTTCCTTACAATGAGCAGTTCTTC. It yields the protein CSVLAALPYNEQFF.

This clonotype was counted at least ten times. The chain is built from TRBV6-2 or TRBV6-3 and TRBJ2-6; unclear D gene. V lost 5 bases and J lost 0, with 8 bases in between. The CDR3 runs to 15 residues. The germline V gene encodes CDR1 MNHEY and CDR2 SVGEGT. Written as DNA, the CDR3 is TGTGCCAGCAGTGACTTTTACTCTGGGGCCAACGTCCTGACTTTC. Encoded protein: CASSDFYSGANVLTF.

The V call is TRBV7-2, the J call TRBJ2-5; TRBD2 aligns across 9 bases. Unmatched junction bases numbered 10, after V lost 0 bases and J lost 8 bases. Germline loops: CDR1 SGHTA, CDR2 FQGNSA. This CDR3 has 16 amino acids. The CDR3 loop is CASSLAQAGGLTTQYF. The CDR3 DNA sequence: TGTGCCAGCAGCTTAGCCCAAGCGGGAGGCCTAACAACCCAGTACTTC.

In this sample, this clonotype turned up many times. The chain recombines TRBV6-2 or TRBV6-3 with TRBJ2-7, with TRBD1 identical over 8 bases. The germline V gene encodes CDR1 MNHEY and CDR2 SVGEGT. The junction had 12 bases not matched to a gene; V was cut back by 4 bases and J by 4 bases. The CDR3 length is 16 residues. CDR3 sequence (DNA): TGTGCCAGCAGTTCGGCCACACAGGGGGACAGTTACGAGCAGTACTTC. It codes for CASSSATQGDSYEQYF.

This clonotype showed up many times. The rearrangement joins TRBV6-2 or TRBV6-3 to TRBJ2-5; TRBD1 might be the D (6 bases). This CDR3 comprises 15 residues. V lost 7 bases to trimming and J lost 2 bases, with 17 bases between them. Germline CDR1 and CDR2: MNHEY and SVGEGT. CDR3 protein: CASNLGWGQQETQYF. The CDR3 DNA reads TGTGCCAGCAACTTAGGATGGGGACAACAAGAGACCCAGTACTTC.

This clonotype was detected ten times or more. This chain joins TRBV20-1 and TRBJ1-5; weak D call: TRBD1 (5 bases). Germline V gene data show CDR1 as DFQATT and CDR2 as SNEGSKA (reference sequence). CDR3 length: 15 residues. Between the trimmed V and J ends, which lost 3 bases and 5 bases, there was a span of 17 bases. The CDR3 region is CSASEVTAFDQPQHF. The CDR3 DNA follows: TGCAGTGCTAGTGAGGTGACAGCCTTCGATCAGCCCCAGCATTTT.

This clonotype was detected a few times. The chain links TRBV20-1 to TRBJ1-5, with D perhaps matching TRBD1 (5 bases). Germline V gene sequence: CDR1 DFQATT, CDR2 SNEGSKA (reference sequence). Between the trimmed V and J ends, which lost 2 bases and 9 bases, there was a span of 14 bases. The CDR3 contains 13 residues. The CDR3 sequence is CSARKGAGRPQHF. DNA for the CDR3: TGCAGTGCTAGAAAAGGGGCCGGGCGGCCCCAGCATTTT.

The chain has TRBV9 and TRBJ2-5; D is tentatively TRBD1 or TRBD2 (6 bases each). Per the germline V gene, CDR1 is SGDLS and CDR2 is YYNGEE. Trimming stripped 0 bases from V and 5 bases from J, with 11 bases between. The CDR3 covers 14 residues. The CDR3 region has the DNA TGTGCCAGCAGCGTAGCTGGGGGGCCGGAGACCCAGTACTTC. This sequence encodes CASSVAGGPETQYF.

This clonotype has at least ten counts. The chain combines TRBV20-1 with TRBJ2-1; no definite D call. The CDR3 contains 13 residues. CDR1 and CDR2 from the germline V gene are DFQATT and SNEGSKA (reference sequence). Trimming pared 1 base from V and 8 bases from J, leaving 12 bases between. The CDR3 sequence is CSARALGRDEQFF. CDR3 sequence (DNA): TGCAGTGCTAGAGCCCTTGGGCGCGATGAGCAGTTCTTC.

This sequence joins TRBV21-1 and TRBJ1-1. TRBV21-1 is an annotated pseudogene. CDR3 size: 13 residues. The CDR3 spells CASSRRGNTEAFF. The CDR3 nucleotides read TGTGCCAGCAGCAGGAGAGGGAACACTGAAGCTTTCTTT.

This chain links TRBV7-3 with TRBJ2-3; perhaps TRBD1 as D (5 bases). Germline V gene sequence: CDR1 SGHTA, CDR2 FQGTGA. The CDR3 extends over 13 amino acids. V lost 4 bases and J 1 base, leaving 6 bases between the germline ends. The CDR3 region is CASSWGRTDTQYF. The CDR3 DNA is TGTGCCAGCAGCTGGGGCCGCACAGATACGCAGTATTTT.

This rearrangement joins TRBV20-1 to TRBJ2-7; D call uncertain. This CDR3 has 13 amino acids. V lost 4 bases and J lost 4, with 14 bases in between. Germline CDR1 DFQATT, CDR2 SNEGSKA (reference sequence). The CDR3 is CSANDAGPYEQYF. CDR3 DNA: TGCAGTGCTAACGACGCCGGACCGTACGAGCAGTACTTC.

The chain couples TRBV2 to TRBJ2-1; no clear D gene. With 7 bases removed from V and 6 bases from J, the gap between germline ends came to 10 bases. In germline, CDR1 is SNHLY, CDR2 FYNNEI. The CDR3 contains 12 residues. The CDR3 DNA sequence: TGTGCCAGCACGGGTGGGGTCAATGAGCAGTTCTTC. Translation gives CASTGGVNEQFF. Full variable domain (missing parts from reference TRBV2 and TRBJ2-1): EPEVTQTPSHQVTQMGQEVILRCVPISNHLYFYWYRQILGQKVEFLVSFYNNEISEKSEIFDDQFSVERPDGSNFTLKIRSTKLEDSAMYFCASTGGVNEQFFGPGTRLTVL.

Only a few counts were recorded for this clonotype. V gene TRBV4-2 combines with J gene TRBJ2-2, with D possibly being TRBD1 (6 bases). Germline CDR1 reads LGHNA; CDR2 reads YNFKEQ. The V end lost 4 bases, the J end lost 7 bases, and 22 bases lay between the germline ends. The CDR3 is 17 residues long. DNA of the CDR3: TGTGCCAGCAGCCCCAAGGATGGTACCCTAGGGGGCGGGGAGCTGTTTTTT. This encodes CASSPKDGTLGGGELFF.

V gene TRBV29-1 combines with J gene TRBJ2-2, with a tentative D call TRBD2 (7 bases). The CDR3 runs to 17 residues. With 7 bases removed from V and 1 base from J, the gap between germline ends came to 22 bases. The germline V gene encodes CDR1 SQVTM and CDR2 ANQGSEA. This CDR3 reads CSALHLRGPGNTGELFF. DNA of the CDR3: TGCAGCGCCCTCCACTTGCGGGGGCCGGGGAACACCGGGGAGCTGTTTTTT.

The chain carries TRBV7-8 and TRBJ1-5; 7 nucleotides match TRBD1. CDR1 is SGHVS, CDR2 FQNEAQ, per germline. The V gene end was trimmed by 4 bases and the J gene end by 1 base; junction bases not matched to a gene: 10. CDR3 length: 17 residues. The CDR3 DNA reads TGTGCCAGCAGCTCCAAGACAGGGTGGGGAAGCAATCAGCCCCAGCATTTT. Translation: CASSSKTGWGSNQPQHF.